This TCR beta chain was sequenced for a study of cytomegalovirus exposure and HLA in healthy donors (dated by TCRdb to 2016 to 2017). Context from the whole study: According to an earlier analysis of several hundred of the donors, 150 million to 200 million T cells yielded over 90 million unique TCR beta sequences and approximately 300 Gb of sequence data. HLA typing included class I and class II loci at four-digit resolution. An earlier analysis of approximately 630 of the donors applied high-throughput TCR beta sequencing to assess whether each TCR beta V gene segment acted as functional or pseudogenic. In a later analysis, previously published TCR beta repertoires from 666 donors were re-analyzed and high-resolution HLA genotyping was added so that TCR occurrence patterns could be studied. Because of strong linkage in the cohort, roughly five DR-DQ haplotypes were treated as single units for association and clustering. Typing coverage differed by locus: A, B, C, DRB1 and DQB1 were typed in roughly 620-630 donors, DQA1 in roughly 510, DPA1 in around 600, and DPB1 in approximately 450. A later genetic analysis used genome-wide SNP genotypes for about 60% of the roughly 700 donors, treating that subset as a discovery cohort. To predict cytomegalovirus infection status, the study combined high-throughput TCR immunosequencing, statistical association of individual TCRs with disease status, and machine learning. The genetic ancestry cluster associated with self-reported Caucasian donors included around 76% of the approximately 430 genotyped donors. An early release covering just under 650 HLA-typed donors comprised approximately 290 gigabases of sequencing data and roughly 85 million unique TCR sequences. Using immunosequencing, the study profiled T cell repertoires from 666 subjects and related those repertoires to cytomegalovirus serostatus. In addition to the first cohort of roughly 670 subjects, a separate validation cohort of 130 or so different subjects was used. Among 300 to 500 genotyped donors of the cohort, an average of roughly 230,000 unique TCR beta nucleotide sequences was sequenced per donor, of which roughly 17% were non-productive. All discovery cohort repertoires had been generated on a single sequencing platform. Donor age, sex, ethnicity and CMV serostatus were compiled alongside the repertoire data. Rather than using new phenotypic data, the later analysis identified candidate immune exposures from TCR beta sequences and from how often those sequences occurred across donors. The study was designed to test whether signatures of past pathogen exposure could be identified by cataloging public T cell receptors. What the study reported, not specific to this receptor: HLA typing was unavailable for some donors at each locus, so association tests used only the typed subset. According to a later analysis, TCR association rates differed among HLA loci, with DRB1 alleles showing the most associated TCRs and HLA-C alleles showing the fewest. When HLA alleles, especially DR and DQ, strongly co-occurred, TCR associations were difficult to assign to individual alleles. The only immune exposure information available for the cohort was CMV serostatus. A further reported finding was that TCR beta sequences accurately predicted the HLA-A and HLA-B alleles for most subjects in the first cohort. Compared with the roughly 600-donor mean, donors in an Asian-associated ancestry cluster had fewer N-insertions in productive TCRs, according to a later genetic analysis. Specific HLA alleles were associated with 15,000 to 20,000 TCR beta sequences at a false discovery rate of 0.05 in a later analysis. Correlated functional status among segregating V segments might be attributable to linkage disequilibrium, but an unknown experimental factor could not be ruled out. A cluster of highly shared sequence variants was judged likely to represent a technical artifact of the sequencing pipeline. In this cohort, only TCR beta chains were sequenced, and detectable features were limited by the absence of alpha or paired-chain data. In a later genetic analysis, a missense DCLRE1C variant was associated with V-gene and J-gene trimming of TCR beta chains, and the association was replicated in an independent cohort. Sequencing depth was assumed to be roughly uniform across donors in the presence/absence analyses, though that assumption may not hold. In both the original and validation cohorts, the classifier was reported to diagnose cytomegalovirus status with high specificity and sensitivity. A later analysis found that HLA-associated TCR beta chains were more clonally expanded and had lower generation probabilities than equally common non-associated chains. A later analysis found that most CMV-associated TCR beta chains appeared HLA-restricted, with HLA associations seemingly driven largely by CMV exposure. According to a later analysis, parvovirus B19, influenza, CMV and Epstein-Barr virus appeared linked to several top co-occurrence clusters. In an earlier analysis of more than 500 of the donors, most TCR beta V segments appeared in productive rearrangements about 90% or about 30% of the time, broadly matching IMGT annotations. Most TCR sequences were seen in very few donors, while some public TCRs were found in many individuals. The study gave a list of some 150 TCR beta chains associated with cytomegalovirus. Because counts were too low, roughly 16 rarely observed V segments, including chromosome 9 orphons, were left out of the earlier analysis of roughly 600 of the donors. In vitro tests confirmed that three of the cytomegalovirus-associated TCR beta chains recognize cytomegalovirus antigens. The authors suggested that the approach could potentially be generalized to other disease states and immunological phenotypes.

Regarding this clone: The specificity of this receptor is unknown. Within one base of it there is no much larger clone, and no base qualities were kept.

The cohort was made up of roughly 670 healthy bone marrow donors. At the time of sampling, all cohort members were nominally healthy, though unrecorded immune exposures were likely present. The donor was CMV seronegative and belonged to the group of 352 seronegative cohort members. Every donor gave a peripheral blood sample, and the peripheral blood mononuclear cells from that sample were used for TCR beta sequencing. Genomic DNA was extracted from the blood cell samples with the Qiagen DNeasy Blood Extraction Kit. The library was obtained by the immunoSEQ multiplex PCR assay. The multiplex PCR relied on a mix of 60 forward primers for TCR Vbeta segments and 13 reverse primers for TCR Jbeta segments. The CDR3 region of rearranged TCR beta genes was amplified from genomic DNA by a multiplex PCR assay. The amplified TCR beta libraries were sequenced on the Illumina HiSeq System as 87-base-pair reads. The authors' analysis ran thus. Across the 666 repertoires, a later analysis counted approximately 83 million unique TCR beta chains, 8.5 million to 12 million of which were shared by at least two donors. To remove PCR and sequencing errors, raw reads were error-corrected and collapsed into unique sequences using a nearest-neighbor algorithm that merged closely related sequences. To assign V, D and J gene segments, CDR3 sequences were aligned to IMGT reference sequences. For a sequence to be retained, a match of at least six nucleotides to both a V gene segment and a J gene segment was required. A rearrangement counted as productive if the CDR3 had no stop codons and remained in frame with V and J, and every other rearrangement counted as non-productive. CDR3 was defined according to IMGT convention as the region running from the second conserved V-encoded cysteine to the conserved J-encoded phenylalanine. Sequences without an unambiguous match to a single V gene segment were excluded from the earlier analysis of about 630 of the donors. In an earlier analysis of approximately 610 of the donors, V segments were called functional above 56.7% productive rearrangements and were called segregating when the between-donor standard deviation exceeded 5%. To diagnose cytomegalovirus status from the catalog of TCR beta chain sequences, a statistical classification framework was built. In a later analysis, TCR nucleotide sequences were compared against IMGT/GENE-DB human TR gene sequences so that V and J genes could be assigned. Using the TCRdist pipeline, a later analysis assigned CDR3 sequences along with most-parsimonious VDJ recombination scenarios. In a later analysis, each TCR beta chain was defined by its CDR3 amino acid sequence together with its V-gene family, and reads lacking a unique V-gene family were excluded. To address suspected cross-contamination and a sequencing artifact, a later analysis removed over 500 highly shared, low-generation-probability nucleotide sequences. For each public chain, a later analysis derived a clonal expansion index from normalized ranks of inferred template counts within each repertoire. In a later analysis, generation probabilities were computed with a VDJ recombination model fitted to out-of-frame rearrangements, and the resulting probabilities were checked against IGoR. A later analysis scored TCR-TCR, TCR-HLA and TCR-CMV co-occurrence with hypergeometric tests, applying a repertoire-size bias correction to TCR pairs. In a later analysis, false discovery rates were estimated by permuting HLA or CMV assignments 20 times. A later analysis grouped co-occurring TCRs with DBSCAN, adding TCRdist sequence similarity when clustering within HLA-allele-positive subsets. For co-occurrence clustering, repertoires with fewer than 30,000 or more than 120,000 public chains were excluded, along with several repertoires with anomalous nucleotide sharing. The table comes from immuneACCESS by way of TCRdb, which keeps in-frame sequences with V and J called. Part of the clones is missing from these tables; in studies checked, under half for an unresolved V gene and the rest for unknown reasons. For V, J and clone size, that table is used; D and trimming come from the DNA. The table for this sample lists some 180,000 clones; 70% to 90% of them were counted only once. The ten largest make up 2.3% of the sample.

The specimen was PBMCs. The receptor's source is a woman aged 50 to 60 in good health and CMV-seronegative.

The CDR3: CASSLDVPGGYTF. The DNA is TGTGCCAGCAGCTTAGATGTTCCAGGAGGCTACACCTTC. Recombination linked TRBV11-2 to TRBJ1-2, with the D gene not clear enough to name. Including the terminal cysteine and phenylalanine, the CDR3 comprises 13 residues. Only the CDR3 DNA is retained, 39 bases long and in frame from the first base. V gives up 0 bases and J gives up 8 bases, and the segment between their germline ends measures 10 bases. The germline V gene specifies SGHAT as CDR1 and FQNNGV as CDR2.